This TCR beta chain was sequenced in a study of T-cell memory formation after mild COVID-19. Findings and limits, study-wide: Still unconfirmed is whether the second-wave clones peaking on day 37 recognized SARS-CoV-2. A second wave expanding day 15 to 37 was CD4+-biased; contracting clones were balanced.

The CDR3 runs to 14 residues. From germline, CDR1 is MNHEY and CDR2 SMNVEV (reference sequence). J was trimmed by 7 bases and V by 2 bases; bases with no gene match: 5. TCRdb called the 5' RACE reads again in MiXCR, with one record for every CDR3 protein. This sample has hundreds of thousands of distinct CDR3 sequences, with approximately 19% found just once. Remarks on this clonotype: Its antigen is unknown.

This TCR came from an adult woman who had mild COVID-19 (a few samples of this study predate the infection). Cell type and time point are not known. Sequencing was carried out using PBMCs or a T cell subset sorted from them (not recorded which). The chain links TRBV27 to TRBJ1-5; 7 bases fit TRBD1. Here the CDR3 DNA reads TGTGCCAGCAGTTTAGAGGGGGCCCGGCAGCCCCAGCATTTT. As protein: CASSLEGARQPQHF.